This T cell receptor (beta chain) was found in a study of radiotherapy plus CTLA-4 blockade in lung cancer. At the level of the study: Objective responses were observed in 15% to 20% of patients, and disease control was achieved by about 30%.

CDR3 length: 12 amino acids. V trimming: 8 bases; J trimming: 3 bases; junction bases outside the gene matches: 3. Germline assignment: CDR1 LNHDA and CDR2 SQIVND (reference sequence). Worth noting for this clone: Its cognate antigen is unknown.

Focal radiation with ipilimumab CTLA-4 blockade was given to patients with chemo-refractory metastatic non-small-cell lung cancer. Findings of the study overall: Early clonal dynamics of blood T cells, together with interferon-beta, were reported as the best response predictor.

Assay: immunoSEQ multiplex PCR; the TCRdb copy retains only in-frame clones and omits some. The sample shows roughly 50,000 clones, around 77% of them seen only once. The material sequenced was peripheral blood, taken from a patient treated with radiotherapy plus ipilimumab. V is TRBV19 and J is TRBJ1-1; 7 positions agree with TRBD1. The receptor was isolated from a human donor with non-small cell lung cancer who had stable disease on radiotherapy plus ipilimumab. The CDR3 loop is CASQTGDTEAFF. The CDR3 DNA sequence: TGTGCCAGTCAAACAGGGGACACTGAAGCTTTCTTT.